The 26 T cell receptor beta chains below were found in one sample sequenced in a study of blood T cells in healthy people across ages. A J-beta primer mix and a sample-barcoded 5' primer were used in a second PCR of about 6 to 12 cycles. Using its own MiXCR run on the 5' RACE reads, TCRdb lists one record per CDR3 protein. The table lists hundreds of thousands of distinct CDR3 sequences, around a fifth of them singletons, with approximately 3.7% in the top ten. The material sequenced was blood. The receptors shown here come from a man aged 70-80 years in good health.

This clonotype has at least ten counts. The V and J genes are TRBV28 and TRBJ2-5; the D is unclear. The V and J ends lost 5 bases and 7 bases respectively, with 8 bases between them. This CDR3 has 11 residues. CDR1 is MDHEN, CDR2 SYDVKM, per germline. The CDR3 bases are TGTGCCAGCAGTCTAACGGGGACCCAGTACTTC. Translating it yields CASSLTGTQYF.

The table lists this clonotype with a few counts. This chain uses TRBV5-6 with TRBJ2-5; 11 bases align to TRBD2. The J call may not be correct, given that the DNA end is closer to TRBJ2-1. This CDR3 spans 15 amino acids. Germline values: CDR1 SGHDT, CDR2 YYEEEE. CDR3: CASSFSGRALGEQFF. The CDR3 region has the DNA TGTGCCAGCAGCTTTAGCGGGAGGGCCCTCGGTGAGCAGTTCTTC.

This clonotype was counted between two and nine times. The gene calls are TRBV11-2 and TRBJ1-2, with D possibly matching TRBD1 (6 bases). The CDR3 has 14 residues. V was shortened by 0 bases and J by 3 bases, with 8 bases between the two germline ends. CDR1 and CDR2 (germline): SGHAT, FQNNGV. CDR3 amino acids: CASSLDPGDYGYTF. CDR3 DNA sequence: TGTGCCAGCAGCTTAGATCCAGGGGACTATGGCTACACCTTC.

The V call is TRBV7-2, the J call TRBJ2-1; 10 bases match TRBD1. Germline-derived CDR1 and CDR2 are SGHTA and FQGNSA. V shed 4 bases, J shed 5 bases, and the junction held 2 bases outside the gene matches. The CDR3 is made up of 14 amino acids. DNA of the CDR3: TGTGCCAGCAGCTGGGACAGGGGTAACAATGAGCAGTTCTTC. Encoded protein: CASSWDRGNNEQFF.

The V call is TRBV28, the J call TRBJ2-2, with 7 bases lining up with TRBD2. Germline values: CDR1 MDHEN, CDR2 SYDVKM. CDR3 length: 14 amino acids. The V gene end was trimmed by 6 bases and the J gene end by 7 bases; junction bases not matched to a gene: 8. CDR3 in DNA: TGTGCCAGCAGCCCCACTAGCGTACGCGGGGAGCTGTTTTTT. It encodes CASSPTSVRGELFF. Together with reference TRBV28 and TRBJ2-2, the CDR3 gives the full variable domain: DVKVTQSSRYLVKRTGEKVFLECVQDMDHENMFWYRQDPGLGLRLIYFSYDVKMKEKGDIPEGYSVSREKKERFSLILESASTNQTSMYLCASSPTSVRGELFFGEGSRLTVL.

This clonotype was seen a single time. The rearrangement uses TRBV12-3 or TRBV12-4 and TRBJ1-5; 8 positions match TRBD1. This CDR3 is built from 18 residues. The junction had 13 bases not matched to a gene; V was cut back by 6 bases and J by 0 bases. Here the CDR3 DNA reads TGTGCCAGCAGACTGCAGGGGGCCCTAACCCATAGCAATCAGCCCCAGCATTTT. Translated: CASRLQGALTHSNQPQHF.

The rearrangement uses TRBV9 and TRBJ2-5; D call uncertain. The DNA matches TRBJ2-1 better at its end, which makes the J call doubtful. Germline V lookup: CDR1 SGDLS, CDR2 YYNGEE. There are 16 residues in the CDR3. The CDR3 nucleotides are TGTGCCAGCCCCCCGATAGGGCTGAGCGCGGCCAATGAGCAGTTCTTC. Translating gives CASPPIGLSAANEQFF.

This clonotype was seen a few times. The CDR3 coding sequence is TGCAGCGTTGAAGTTTCAAGGAACTATGGCTACACCTTC. Translated, it gives CSVEVSRNYGYTF. The chain couples TRBV29-1 to TRBJ1-2; D gene unclear. V lost 1 base, J lost 2 bases, and 8 bases lay in between. Germline assignment: CDR1 SQVTM and CDR2 ANQGSEA. This CDR3 region has 13 residues.

This clonotype was seen more than once but under ten times. V gene TRBV9 combines with J gene TRBJ2-5; D is perhaps TRBD2 (6 bases). TRBJ2-7 matches the DNA end more closely, so the J call is doubtful. The CDR3 runs 14 residues. Germline CDR1 and CDR2: SGDLS and YYNGEE. The CDR3 is CASSVAGTDYEQYF. The CDR3 DNA follows: TGTGCCAGCAGCGTAGCGGGGACTGATTACGAGCAGTACTTC.

On this clonotype: At one end the junction does not follow the germline gene, possibly because of a read error. V usage is TRBV18 and J usage is TRBJ1-1; D is undetermined. Germline V gene sequence: CDR1 KGHSH, CDR2 LQKENI. The CDR3 spans 15 residues. The DNA for the CDR3 is TGTGCCAGCTCACCACTAAGAGGGATCGGCACTGAGGCTTTCTTT. Encoded protein: CASSPLRGIGTEAFF.

In nucleotides, the CDR3 is TGTGCCAGCAGCAGATGGAGGGACGAGCAGTACTTC. Translating gives CASSRWRDEQYF. V is TRBV2 and J is TRBJ2-1; a possible D gene is TRBD2 (6 bases). Near its end, the DNA agrees better with TRBJ2-7, so the J call may be wrong. Germline V gene sequence: CDR1 SNHLY, CDR2 FYNNEI. CDR3 length: 12 amino acids.

This clonotype was picked up a small number of times. The gene calls are TRBV27 and TRBJ1-3; TRBD1 agrees at 8 bases. Germline V gene lookup returns CDR1 MNHEY and CDR2 SMNVEV (reference sequence). J gave up 4 bases and V 4 bases, and 9 bases lay outside the gene matches. The CDR3 runs to 16 residues. The CDR3 spells CASSSPSRDRGNTIYF. The CDR3, as DNA: TGTGCCAGCAGTTCACCAAGCCGGGACAGGGGAAACACCATATATTTT.

This clonotype was counted ten times or more. The V gene is TRBV29-1, the J gene TRBJ2-7; weak D call: TRBD2 (6 bases). CDR3 size: 16 residues. The V and J ends lost 0 bases and 2 bases respectively, with 17 bases between them. The germline CDR1 and CDR2 sequences are SQVTM and ANQGSEA. DNA for the CDR3: TGCAGCGTTGAAGAGAGCCGAGGAGGGGTACCCTACGAGCAGTACTTC. Translated, it gives CSVEESRGGVPYEQYF.

The gene calls are TRBV24-1 and TRBJ2-3, with no clear D. V dropped 4 bases and J dropped 0 bases, with 13 bases sitting between them. The V gene's germline CDR1 is KGHDR and CDR2 SFDVKD. This CDR3 has 16 amino acids. CDR3 amino acids: CATSDQTSKSTDTQYF. CDR3 sequence (DNA): TGTGCCACCAGTGACCAGACTTCTAAAAGCACAGATACGCAGTATTTT.

The chain links TRBV29-1 to TRBJ2-5; TRBD2 matches 7 bases. The end of the DNA fits TRBJ2-1 better, so the J call may be wrong. This CDR3 spans 12 amino acids. Per germline, CDR1 SQVTM and CDR2 ANQGSEA. CDR3 nucleotides: TGCAGCGTTGAAACAGCGGGGAGAAAGCAGTTCTTC. It codes for CSVETAGRKQFF.

The chain couples TRBV29-1 to TRBJ2-3, with 11 positions matching TRBD2. CDR1 and CDR2 from the germline V gene are SQVTM and ANQGSEA. This CDR3 has 13 residues. Trimming removed 8 bases from V and 7 bases from J; junction bases left unmatched: 8. In nucleotides, the CDR3 is TGCAGCTCCAGACTAGCGGGATCCAATACGCAGTATTTT. Translating gives CSSRLAGSNTQYF.

The chain recombines TRBV29-1 with TRBJ2-1; a possible D gene is TRBD2 (6 bases). Germline V gene sequence: CDR1 SQVTM, CDR2 ANQGSEA. The ends were cut back, 6 bases at V and 5 bases at J, with 20 bases in the middle. This CDR3 comprises 15 residues. Here the CDR3 reads CSVHTLEGSHNEQFF. CDR3 coding DNA: TGCAGCGTCCATACCTTGGAGGGGTCGCACAATGAGCAGTTCTTC.

This clonotype has more than one count but fewer than ten. The gene calls are TRBV5-1 and TRBJ1-1; D unclear. The CDR3 length is 14 residues. Germline CDR1 is SGHRS and CDR2 is YFSETQ. V shed 7 bases and J shed 1 base, with 14 bases lying between them. The CDR3, as DNA: TGCGCCAGCTCTCTGTACCCAGGGAACACTGAAGCTTTCTTT. Protein product: CASSLYPGNTEAFF.

This clonotype is a singleton in its sample. This chain joins TRBV6-2 or TRBV6-3 and TRBJ2-7; 7 bases are a match to TRBD2. CDR1 is MNHEY and CDR2 is SVGEGT in the germline V gene. The CDR3 runs to 14 residues. V was clipped by 8 bases and J by 7 bases; unmatched bases: 14. CDR3 amino acids: CASEIRGLSGEQYF. The CDR3 nucleotides read TGTGCCAGCGAAATACGGGGACTAAGTGGTGAGCAGTACTTC.

This clonotype appeared many times. The chain links TRBV11-2 to TRBJ2-5, with 13 bases fitting TRBD2. The V and J ends lost 5 bases and 3 bases, in that order; junction bases with no gene match: 6. There are 16 residues in the CDR3. Germline V gene data show CDR1 as SGHAT and CDR2 as FQNNGV. The DNA of the CDR3 is TGTGCCAGCAGCGCAAGGACTAGCGGGAGTAAAGAGACCCAGTACTTC. Protein product: CASSARTSGSKETQYF.

The chain carries TRBV29-1 and TRBJ2-3; D remains ambiguous. CDR1 and CDR2 (germline): SQVTM, ANQGSEA. V was clipped by 7 bases and J by 0 bases, with 11 bases between them. The CDR3 is 13 residues long. CDR3: CSDLNWSTDTQYF. CDR3 DNA sequence: TGCAGCGACCTTAATTGGAGCACAGATACGCAGTATTTT.

The chain carries TRBV12-3 or TRBV12-4 and TRBJ1-4; 9 nucleotides agree with TRBD1. The CDR3 sequence is 17 residues long. The junction had 14 bases not matched to a gene; V was cut back by 7 bases and J by 5 bases. The CDR3 coding sequence is TGTGCCAGCACCCTACGGGGGACAGGGATTGGGAATGAAAAACTGTTTTTT. This sequence encodes CASTLRGTGIGNEKLFF.

This clonotype was detected a few times. The chain joins TRBV7-2 to TRBJ2-1; tentatively, D is TRBD1 or TRBD2 (5 bases each). Germline lookup yields CDR1 SGHTA and CDR2 FQGNSA. This CDR3 is built from 16 residues. With 5 bases removed from V and 0 bases from J, the gap between germline ends came to 14 bases. CDR3 bases: TGTGCCAGCAGCGTCGACCGGGACGGCTCCTACAATGAGCAGTTCTTC. This encodes CASSVDRDGSYNEQFF. The whole variable domain, filled in from reference TRBV7-2 and TRBJ2-1, reads GAGVSQSPSNKVTEKGKDVELRCDPISGHTALYWYRQSLGQGLEFLIYFQGNSAPDKSGLPSDRFSAERTGGSVSTLTIQRTQQEDSAVYLCASSVDRDGSYNEQFFGPGTRLTVL.

This clonotype was seen at least ten times. This chain joins TRBV10-3 and TRBJ1-5; D is uncertain. CDR1 is ENHRY and CDR2 is SYGVKD in the germline V gene. The CDR3 is 12 residues long. With 3 bases removed from V and 1 base from J, the gap between germline ends came to 1 base. The DNA for the CDR3 is TGTGCCATCAGTGACAGCAATCAGCCCCAGCATTTT. Translating gives CAISDSNQPQHF.

This clonotype was seen only a few times. The chain is built from TRBV5-1 and TRBJ2-1; D perhaps matches TRBD2 (5 bases). The CDR3 has 15 residues. V dropped 4 bases and J dropped 5 bases, with 16 bases sitting between them. CDR1 is SGHRS, CDR2 YFSETQ, per germline. The CDR3 sequence: CASSLQRTGHNEQFF. Written as DNA, the CDR3 is TGCGCCAGCAGCCTACAGAGGACTGGCCACAATGAGCAGTTCTTC.

DNA for the CDR3: TGTGCCAGCCTGGGGACAGGGAAAGAGACCCAGTACTTC. Its translation is CASLGTGKETQYF. The chain employs TRBV7-9 and TRBJ2-5; TRBD1 matches at 9 bases. The CDR3 runs to 13 residues. The germline CDR1 and CDR2 sequences are SEHNR and FQNEAQ (reference sequence). The J segment lost 3 bases and the V segment lost 8 bases, leaving 4 bases of the junction unmatched.